This TCR beta chain is from a study of blood T cell repertoires in COVID-19. There are a few counts of this clone. The V gene end was trimmed by 5 bases and the J gene end by 4 bases; junction bases not matched to a gene: 10. The V gene's germline CDR1 is MDHEN and CDR2 SYDVKM. This CDR3 spans 16 amino acids. Source study methods: Reference gene primer amplification yielded estimated nucleated cell counts. The assay was immunoSEQ multiplex PCR, and TCRdb's table has in-frame clones only and misses some. V and J calls plus clone size are reproduced from that table; the DNA served to infer D and trimming. The sample carries about 110,000 clones, under 85% recorded once.

Sequenced: peripheral blood. The receptor was isolated from a woman aged 65 to 85 with acute or convalescent COVID-19. The V gene is TRBV28, the J gene TRBJ1-3, with TRBD1 matching over 8 bases. In DNA form, the CDR3 reads TGTGCCAGCAGTCCATCACGGACAGGGTGGGGAAACACCATATATTTT. Translation: CASSPSRTGWGNTIYF.